This T cell receptor (beta chain) was captured by sequencing in a study of response to subunit inactivated influenza vaccine. Whole-study results and caveats: Few new T cells, the authors suggested, are recruited by each seasonal influenza vaccination.

V gave up 3 bases and J gave up 1 base; unmatched junction bases: 4. The length of the CDR3 is 16 residues. Looked up from germline, CDR1 is LNHNV and CDR2 is YYDKDF (reference sequence). TCRdb independently ran MiXCR on the RT-PCR reads; one entry per CDR3 protein. The top ten clones hold approximately 7.6% of a sample with 650,000 or so distinct CDR3 sequences, around 13% of them seen once. A remark on this clonotype: Antigen unknown.

Material: PBMCs from blood, obtained around two weeks before vaccination. This TCR derives from a man aged 50-59 years who received an inactivated influenza vaccine. This rearrangement joins TRBV15 to TRBJ2-1; 9 positions agree with TRBD1. The DNA for the CDR3 is TGTGCCACCAGCAGTACGGACAGGGGATCCTACAATGAGCAGTTCTTC. Residues: CATSSTDRGSYNEQFF.